This TCR beta chain was captured by sequencing in a study of blood T cell repertoires in COVID-19. As for the study in general: Samples came from the United States, Italy and Spain, spanning acute and convalescent COVID-19.

Original data processing: It was from reference gene primer amplification that nucleated cell counts were estimated. Clones were sequenced by immunoSEQ multiplex PCR, and TCRdb holds only the in-frame ones, with some missing. V, J and clone size reflect that table, while D and trimming were determined from the DNA. The table has 100,000 to 150,000 clones, 70% to 90% seen once. Germline values: CDR1 LGHDT, CDR2 YNNKEL (reference sequence). V lost 3 bases to trimming and J lost 7 bases, with 9 bases between them. The CDR3 totals 12 residues. The receptor was isolated from a human donor in a cohort sampled during active COVID-19. The sequenced material came from peripheral blood. The V gene is TRBV3-1 (or the pseudogene TRBV3-2), the J gene TRBJ1-2, with D uncertain. For the CDR3, the DNA is TGTGCCAGCAGCCACCTGGCGGGTGGCTACACCTTC. Translated: CASSHLAGGYTF.